This TCR beta chain stems from a study of T cells in Graves' hyperthyroidism and ophthalmopathy. Study-wide points: With a median lead of approximately six months before onset, the model predicted ophthalmopathy. A model of 13 V-J pairs discriminated ophthalmopathy from stable hyperthyroidism.

The CDR3 totals 16 residues. Trimming took 5 bases from V and 6 from J; bases not matched to a gene: 13. From germline, CDR1 is SGHTA and CDR2 FQGNSA. PBMCs were sourced from more than 9 ml fresh peripheral blood. RNA transcripts served as the template for amplifying TCR beta CDR3 regions. The primer set for the first-round RT-PCR of the TCR CDR3 was HTBI. TCRdb processed the multiplex PCR reads anew with MiXCR; each CDR3 protein has one entry. The sample lists 500,000 to 600,000 distinct CDR3 sequences, less than 20% occurring once. Details on this clonotype: The antigen remains unidentified.

The chain has TRBV7-2 and TRBJ2-1; 7 bases match TRBD2. The sequencing input was blood. The sequence came from a man aged 35 to 55 with Graves' ophthalmopathy. The CDR3 protein is CASSPRGGRSSNEQFF. The CDR3 DNA is TGTGCCAGCAGCCCCCGGGGAGGGAGGAGTAGCAATGAGCAGTTCTTC.